This T cell receptor (beta chain) is drawn from a study of cytomegalovirus exposure and HLA in healthy donors. The PCR used 60 Vbeta and 13 Jbeta primers. The repertoire was sequenced with immunoSEQ multiplex PCR; TCRdb's copy has only in-frame clones and lacks some. The table lists more than 45,000 clones, 72% of them singletons. Whole-study results and caveats: Analysis performed later showed TCR beta chains linked to HLA being more clonally expanded than equally common others. Some TCR beta chains (roughly 150 of them) were listed as cytomegalovirus-associated. Later work found that TCR association rates differed between HLA loci; DRB1 had the most and HLA-C the fewest. Accounts indicate the classifier identified cytomegalovirus status with strong specificity and sensitivity.

With respect to this clone: What it binds is not known.

This receptor was identified in a man under 40 in good health and CMV-seronegative. Sequences were obtained from PBMCs.

The CDR3 spells CASSLGQGSETQYF. The DNA of the CDR3 is TGCGCCAGCAGCTTGGGACAGGGTTCCGAGACCCAGTACTTC. The chain is built from TRBV5-1 and TRBJ2-5; TRBD1 matches 7 bases. The CDR3 consists of 14 residues. Germline lookup yields CDR1 SGHRS and CDR2 YFSETQ. After removal of 0 bases from V and 5 bases from J, the junction contained 4 bases not matched to a gene. Looking up the rest from reference TRBV5-1 and TRBJ2-5 gives the full variable domain: KAGVTQTPRYLIKTRGQQVTLSCSPISGHRSVSWYQQTPGQGLQFLFEYFSETQRNKGNFPGRFSGRQFSNSRSEMNVSTLELGDSALYLCASSLGQGSETQYFGPGTRLLVL.